This record looks at one TCR beta chain sequence and its context. The sample is drawn from a study of cytomegalovirus exposure and HLA in healthy donors. In the PCR, 60 Vbeta and 13 Jbeta primers were used. TCRdb's copy holds only in-frame clones and misses some; the assay was immunoSEQ multiplex PCR. This sample has around 210,000 clones, with about three quarters found just once. This sequence was found in a boy younger than 18 in good health and CMV-seronegative. Source material: PBMCs.

In nucleotides, the CDR3 is TGTGCCATCACCCATGGTACTAGCGGTTACGAGCAGTACTTC. Translating it yields CAITHGTSGYEQYF. J is TRBJ2-7 and V is TRBV10-3, with 8 bases lining up with TRBD2. CDR3 length: 14 residues. After removal of 7 bases from V and 4 bases from J, the junction contained 9 bases not matched to a gene. Per germline, CDR1 ENHRY and CDR2 SYGVKD.